The clone carrying this TCR beta chain was seen only a few times. The antigen is undetermined. The data originate from a study of vaccination and CD4 T cells after COVID-19. Study overall: The stimulating agents, overlapping spike peptides, came from SARS-CoV-2, HCoV-NL63, HCoV-OC43 and HCoV-229E.

Findings and limits, study-wide: Median SARS-CoV-2-reactive clonotype numbers rose nonsignificantly, about 21 to 38.

Scientists ran DNA taken from cultured CD4+ T cells through the Oncomine TCR Beta short-read assay for sequencing. Someone extracted genomic DNA from cultured CD4+ T cells. TCRdb ran MiXCR on the PCR reads and lists one entry per CDR3 protein. The data contain 14,000 to 15,000 distinct CDR3 sequences, about half of them singletons. The treatment denotes: approximately 9-day PBMC culture with coronavirus spike peptide pools or control peptides (ViraFEST assay). With approximately 10 ug/ml peptide pools and around 9 IU/ml IL-2, PBMCs were cultured at approximately 2 million per well. Trimming shortened V by 6 bases and J by 0 bases, and 9 bases separated the two germline ends. The CDR3 extends over 13 amino acids. The germline gives CDR1 DFQATT, CDR2 SNEGSKA (reference sequence).

The chain uses TRBV20-1 and TRBJ1-5; maybe TRBD1 (5 bases). Specimen: CD4+ T cells from blood, cultured in vitro. The origin of this receptor is a human donor who had recovered from COVID-19. CDR3 DNA: TGCAGTGCCACAGGCTCTAGCAATCAGCCCCAGCATTTT. Translation: CSATGSSNQPQHF.